This entry concerns a single T cell receptor (beta chain). Its target is unknown. These data are taken from a study of cytotoxic CD8 clonotypes in ibrutinib-treated CLL. The study's findings and limits: Clonality increased with ibrutinib response but returned toward baseline at progression.

Produced via immunoSEQ multiplex PCR; TCRdb's table is partial and in-frame only. The sample has approximately 140,000 clones, 80% to 95% seen once. The CDR3 has 12 residues. V lost 6 bases, J lost 6 bases, and 12 bases lay in between. In germline, CDR1 is MNHEY, CDR2 SVGAGI. This receptor was obtained from a human donor with chronic lymphocytic leukemia. The source material was PBMCs, sampled after 12 months of ibrutinib treatment. This sequence joins TRBV6-5 and TRBJ2-7; a weak D match, TRBD1 (5 bases). The DNA of the CDR3 is TGTGCCAGCAGGCGCAGGGTTGGCGAGCAGTACTTC. Protein product: CASRRRVGEQYF.